These 13 T cell receptor beta chains were sequenced from one sample in a study of cytomegalovirus exposure and HLA in healthy donors. The PCR contained 60 Vbeta and 13 Jbeta primers. Measured with immunoSEQ multiplex PCR; TCRdb has only the in-frame clones, and not every one. This sample has tens of thousands of clones, with more than 70% found just once. The specimen was PBMCs. These receptors all come from a middle-aged man in good health and CMV-seronegative.

The chain combines TRBV19 with TRBJ1-6; D call uncertain. Trimming cost V 0 bases and J 5 bases, with 5 bases left between them. Per the germline V gene, CDR1 is LNHDA and CDR2 is SQIVND (reference sequence). There are 14 residues in the CDR3. The CDR3 here is CASSIEIDNSPLHF. The DNA for the CDR3 is TGTGCCAGTAGTATAGAAATCGATAATTCACCCCTCCACTTT. The full variable domain, in which reference TRBV19 and TRBJ1-6 provide the parts outside the CDR3, is DGGITQSPKYLFRKEGQNVTLSCEQNLNHDAMYWYRQDPGQGLRLIYYSQIVNDFQKGDIAEGYSVSREKKESFPLTVTSAQKNPTAFYLCASSIEIDNSPLHFGNGTRLTVT.

The genes are TRBV28 and TRBJ2-3, with 9 bases matching TRBD2. The trim removed 8 bases at V and 3 bases at J, leaving 6 bases unmatched. Germline values: CDR1 MDHEN, CDR2 SYDVKM. CDR3 size: 14 residues. Here the CDR3 DNA reads TGTGCCAGCGTCCGAAGCGGGGGGACAGATACGCAGTATTTT. Translated: CASVRSGGTDTQYF.

The CDR3 loop is CASSPSGTGVNYGYTF. CDR3 nucleotides: TGCGCCAGCAGCCCCTCCGGGACAGGGGTTAACTATGGCTACACCTTC. The chain uses TRBV5-1 and TRBJ1-2, with TRBD1 matching 10 bases. J was trimmed by 1 base and V by 4 bases; bases with no gene match: 7. The V gene's germline CDR1 is SGHRS and CDR2 YFSETQ. The CDR3 is made up of 16 amino acids.

The genes are TRBV5-1 and TRBJ1-4; TRBD1 might be the D (5 bases). The CDR3 consists of 14 residues. Germline values: CDR1 SGHRS, CDR2 YFSETQ. The V and J ends lost 1 base and 5 bases respectively, with 9 bases between them. The chain's CDR3 is CASSLLGLNEKLFF. CDR3 sequence (DNA): TGCGCCAGCAGCTTGCTGGGACTAAATGAAAAACTGTTTTTT.

V and J are TRBV18 and TRBJ1-2; tentative D call: TRBD1 (5 bases). Germline lookup yields CDR1 KGHSH and CDR2 LQKENI. V was trimmed by 1 base and J by 5 bases, leaving 23 bases between them. CDR3 size: 18 residues. The CDR3, as DNA: TGTGCCAGCTCACCACGAGATTGGGGCGACAGCTTGCTTTATGGCTACACCTTC. As protein: CASSPRDWGDSLLYGYTF.

A single count supports this clone. The gene calls are TRBV28 and TRBJ1-4; 8 bases fit TRBD1. CDR1 MDHEN and CDR2 SYDVKM come from the germline V gene. This CDR3 spans 18 amino acids. The J segment lost 6 bases and the V segment lost 7 bases, leaving 19 bases of the junction unmatched. CDR3 sequence reads: CASTTRRGRGQLDEKLFF. As DNA, the CDR3 is TGTGCCAGCACCACCCGGAGGGGCAGGGGGCAGTTAGATGAAAAACTGTTTTTT.

The chain combines TRBV2 with TRBJ2-5, with D possibly being TRBD1 (5 bases). The assigned J gene may be wrong: the sequence end matches TRBJ2-7 better. This CDR3 contains 13 residues. Germline loops: CDR1 SNHLY, CDR2 FYNNEI. The CDR3, as DNA: TGTGCCAGCAAAACAGGTTCCTCCTACGAGCAGTACTTC. This encodes CASKTGSSYEQYF.

This clone turned up a few times. V gene TRBV6-1 combines with J gene TRBJ1-3; 12 nucleotides match TRBD1. Germline CDR1 reads MNHNS; CDR2 reads SASEGT. Trimming at V came to 5 bases and at J to 2 bases, leaving 7 bases not matched to a gene. The CDR3 consists of 17 residues. The CDR3 spells CASSQGTGGRPGNTIYF. CDR3 coding DNA: TGTGCCAGCAGTCAAGGGACAGGGGGCAGGCCTGGAAACACCATATATTTT.

The chain employs TRBV11-2 and TRBJ2-2, with 15 bases lining up with TRBD2. CDR3 length: 16 residues. The trim removed 5 bases at V and 6 bases at J, leaving 4 bases unmatched. Looked up from germline, CDR1 is SGHAT and CDR2 is FQNNGV. In DNA, the CDR3 is TGTGCCAGCAGCACCGGACTAGCGGGAGGGGCCGGGGAGCTGTTTTTT. Amino acid sequence: CASSTGLAGGAGELFF.

This chain uses TRBV7-9 with TRBJ2-1; 7 bases agree with TRBD2. Germline V gene sequence: CDR1 SEHNR, CDR2 FQNEAQ (reference sequence). The trim removed 1 base at V and 9 bases at J, leaving 6 bases unmatched. The CDR3 runs to 14 residues. CDR3 protein: CASSLETSVGEQFF. DNA for the CDR3: TGTGCCAGCAGCTTAGAAACTAGCGTAGGTGAGCAGTTCTTC.

There are a few counts of this clone. The gene calls are TRBV6-1 and TRBJ2-1; D possibly corresponds to TRBD1 (6 bases). CDR1 MNHNS and CDR2 SASEGT come from the germline V gene. Trimming removed 2 bases at V and 7 bases at J, with 18 bases between. This CDR3 has 16 amino acids. The CDR3 loop is CASSEWWAGVGNEQFF. CDR3 in DNA: TGTGCCAGCAGTGAATGGTGGGCAGGGGTCGGAAATGAGCAGTTCTTC.

The chain carries TRBV7-9 and TRBJ2-5; a possible D gene is TRBD1 (6 bases). This CDR3 contains 13 residues. V was shortened by 3 bases and J by 9 bases, with 14 bases between the two germline ends. Germline V gene data show CDR1 as SEHNR and CDR2 as FQNEAQ (reference sequence). The CDR3 DNA is TGTGCCAGCAGCTTGGTAACAGGGTTGGCCCAGTACTTC. Translated, it gives CASSLVTGLAQYF.

A single count supports this clone. The rearrangement links TRBV28 to TRBJ2-1; the match to TRBD2 covers 8 bases. Losses at the gene ends were 10 bases for V and 4 bases for J; bases not matched to a gene: 12. CDR3 length equals 15 residues. The germline V gene has CDR1 MDHEN and CDR2 SYDVKM. Here the CDR3 reads CATTPDTSGYNEQFF. Written as DNA, the CDR3 is TGTGCCACCACCCCCGACACTAGCGGTTACAATGAGCAGTTCTTC.